This entry lists 19 T cell receptor beta chains sequenced from one sample in a study of coeliac disease. This table comes from immunoSEQ multiplex PCR, and its TCRdb copy is limited to in-frame clones, with some not included. This table has around 1,700 clones, around 70% appearing once. Specimen: lymphocytes from the gut lamina propria. These TCRs come from a human donor without celiac disease.

The gene calls are TRBV5-6 and TRBJ2-7; D is undetermined. CDR1 and CDR2 (germline): SGHDT, YYEEEE. CDR3 length: 14 amino acids. V shed 0 bases and J shed 2 bases, with 9 bases lying between them. DNA for the CDR3: TGTGCCAGCAGCTTGGGGGCCGGAACCTACGAGCAGTACTTC. Translating it yields CASSLGAGTYEQYF. The whole variable domain, remainder taken from reference TRBV5-6 and TRBJ2-7, is DAGVTQSPTHLIKTRGQQVTLRCSPKSGHDTVSWYQQALGQGPQFIFQYYEEEERQRGNFPDRFSGHQFPNYSSELNVNALLLGDSALYLCASSLGAGTYEQYFGPGTRLTVT.

The chain joins TRBV28 to TRBJ2-1; 8 positions match TRBD1. The V gene end was trimmed by 1 base and the J gene end by 2 bases; junction bases not matched to a gene: 1. This CDR3 has 15 residues. Germline CDR1 reads MDHEN; CDR2 reads SYDVKM. The CDR3: CASSLLQGAYNEQFF. The CDR3 DNA is TGTGCCAGCAGTTTATTACAGGGGGCCTACAATGAGCAGTTCTTC.

The V gene is TRBV5-1, the J gene TRBJ1-4; no reliable D call. This CDR3 has 16 residues. Per germline, CDR1 SGHRS and CDR2 YFSETQ. The ends were cut back, 5 bases at V and 0 bases at J, with 14 bases in the middle. CDR3 DNA sequence: TGCGCCAGCAGACCCGAAGTACTTGCAACTAATGAAAAACTGTTTTTT. Translating gives CASRPEVLATNEKLFF. The whole variable domain, remainder taken from reference TRBV5-1 and TRBJ1-4, is KAGVTQTPRYLIKTRGQQVTLSCSPISGHRSVSWYQQTPGQGLQFLFEYFSETQRNKGNFPGRFSGRQFSNSRSEMNVSTLELGDSALYLCASRPEVLATNEKLFFGSGTQLSVL.

This clone appeared a single time. CDR3 region: CASSSQETQYF. In DNA, the CDR3 is TGTGCCAGCAGCTCTCAAGAGACCCAGTACTTC. The chain is built from TRBV5-6 and TRBJ2-5, with D unresolved. In germline, CDR1 is SGHDT, CDR2 YYEEEE. The CDR3 has 11 residues. V shed 3 bases and J shed 2 bases, with 2 bases lying between them.

The gene calls are TRBV19 and TRBJ2-7; D is possibly TRBD2 (6 bases). With 5 bases removed from V and 0 bases from J, the gap between germline ends came to 11 bases. CDR1 LNHDA and CDR2 SQIVND come from the germline V gene (reference sequence). This CDR3 spans 14 amino acids. The CDR3 DNA follows: TGTGCCAGTAGTGAAGGACTAAGCTCCTACGAGCAGTACTTC. Encoded protein: CASSEGLSSYEQYF.

In this sample, this clone is large. One end of the junction varies from germline; a read error may be responsible. The rearrangement uses TRBV7-8 and TRBJ2-1; 10 bases map to TRBD2. The CDR3 extends over 15 amino acids. Germline V gives CDR1 SGHVS, CDR2 FQNEAQ. The CDR3 sequence is CASSVAGGSYNEQFF. The CDR3 coding sequence is TGTGCCAGCAGCGTAGCGGGAGGCTCCTACAATGAGCAGTTCTTC.

The chain has TRBV29-1 and TRBJ2-5; 7 nucleotides align to TRBD2. J was trimmed by 5 bases and V by 3 bases; bases with no gene match: 12. The germline V gene encodes CDR1 SQVTM and CDR2 ANQGSEA. This CDR3 has 15 amino acids. This CDR3 is CSVERWRELMETQYF. Here the CDR3 DNA reads TGCAGCGTTGAGCGGTGGCGGGAGCTGATGGAGACCCAGTACTTC.

This chain joins TRBV5-4 and TRBJ2-5; 9 positions match TRBD1. CDR1 and CDR2 from the germline V gene are SGHNT and YYREEE (reference sequence). This CDR3 has 14 amino acids. Trimming cost V 4 bases and J 5 bases; bases outside gene matches: 6. The CDR3 coding sequence is TGTGCCAGCAGCCAACCGACAGGGGGGGAGACCCAGTACTTC. It translates to CASSQPTGGETQYF.

This clone came up a few times. This sequence joins TRBV6-6 and TRBJ1-5; weak D call: TRBD1 (5 bases). CDR1 MNHNY and CDR2 SVGAGI come from the germline V gene (reference sequence). The CDR3 consists of 14 residues. Trimming took 6 bases from V and 4 from J, leaving 13 bases between them. CDR3 loop: CASSPMGPNQPQHF. CDR3 nucleotide sequence: TGTGCCAGCAGCCCAATGGGGCCAAATCAGCCCCAGCATTTT.

The chain recombines TRBV6-1 with TRBJ1-2, with D unresolved. Looked up from germline, CDR1 is MNHNS and CDR2 is SASEGT. V shed 5 bases and J shed 4 bases, with 11 bases lying between them. This CDR3 is 13 amino acids long. CDR3 loop: CASSYTVAYGYTF. CDR3 DNA sequence: TGTGCCAGCAGTTATACAGTGGCCTATGGCTACACCTTC.

Comment on this clone: Other DNA sequences from this sample encode an identical CDR3 as well. The chain couples TRBV2 to TRBJ1-3; TRBD1 is a possible D gene (6 bases). V lost 6 bases and J 0 bases, leaving 12 bases between the germline ends. The CDR3 covers 15 residues. Germline V gene sequence: CDR1 SNHLY, CDR2 FYNNEI. The CDR3 DNA is TGTGCCAGCAGGAAAGACAGGAGCTCTGGAAACACCATATATTTT. It yields the protein CASRKDRSSGNTIYF.

V and J are TRBV7-2 and TRBJ2-4; TRBD2 matches at 12 bases. Trimming cost V 1 base and J 6 bases; bases outside gene matches: 4. The CDR3 is made up of 16 amino acids. Looked up from germline, CDR1 is SGHTA and CDR2 is FQGNSA. Here the CDR3 reads CASSLELAGGSNIQYF. CDR3 sequence (DNA): TGTGCCAGCAGCTTAGAACTAGCGGGAGGTTCAAACATTCAGTACTTC.

The chain employs TRBV6-1 and TRBJ1-3; 11 bases are shared with TRBD1. The CDR3 covers 16 residues. CDR1 is MNHNS and CDR2 is SASEGT in the germline V gene. The junction had 9 bases not matched to a gene; V was cut back by 3 bases and J by 8 bases. Here the CDR3 reads CASSDLDRGPSDTIYF. The CDR3, as DNA: TGTGCCAGCAGTGATCTGGACAGGGGGCCTAGTGACACCATATATTTT.

The chain employs TRBV2 and TRBJ2-3; TRBD2 aligns across 9 bases. Germline V gene data show CDR1 as SNHLY and CDR2 as FYNNEI. The length of the CDR3 is 15 residues. The trim removed 3 bases at V and 6 bases at J, leaving 7 bases unmatched. CDR3 loop: CASSEGLARGDTQYF. In nucleotides, the CDR3 is TGTGCCAGCAGTGAGGGACTAGCAAGGGGGGATACGCAGTATTTT.

This clone was seen more than once but under ten times. The V gene is TRBV6-1, the J gene TRBJ2-2, with a possible D match to TRBD2 (6 bases). Looked up from germline, CDR1 is MNHNS and CDR2 is SASEGT. The CDR3 is made up of 16 amino acids. V lost 2 bases and J 4 bases, leaving 14 bases between the germline ends. DNA of the CDR3: TGTGCCAGCAGTGAATTTGCTAGCGTGAGCACCGGGGAGCTGTTTTTT. Translated: CASSEFASVSTGELFF.

A single count supports this clone. The chain recombines TRBV2 with TRBJ2-1; TRBD2 matches at 7 bases. The CDR3 sequence is 14 residues long. Germline V gene sequence: CDR1 SNHLY, CDR2 FYNNEI. Trimming removed 6 bases from V and 9 bases from J; junction bases left unmatched: 11. Here the CDR3 DNA reads TGTGCCAGCAGCGAGGAAGCGGGAAGGGGTGAGCAGTTCTTC. This translates into CASSEEAGRGEQFF.

The rearrangement links TRBV6-4 to TRBJ2-1; the D is unclear. Trimming took off 6 bases at V and 0 bases at J, with 12 bases between the two ends. Germline V gene lookup returns CDR1 MRHNA and CDR2 SNTAGT. This CDR3 contains 15 residues. CDR3 DNA: TGTGCCAGCAGCCCCACTCCGAGCTCCTACAATGAGCAGTTCTTC. Its translation is CASSPTPSSYNEQFF.

The chain is built from TRBV5-8 and TRBJ2-1; perhaps TRBD1 as D (7 bases). This CDR3 region has 14 residues. The V end was cut by 0 bases, the J end by 15 bases, with 19 bases between. Looked up from germline, CDR1 is SGHTS and CDR2 is YDEGEE. The CDR3 loop reads CASSLAGETGKRFF. The CDR3 nucleotides are TGTGCCAGCAGCTTGGCGGGGGAGACAGGGAAGAGGTTCTTC.

The CDR3 protein is CASSRDRRNTEAFF. The CDR3, as DNA: TGTGCCAGCAGTCGTGACAGACGTAACACTGAAGCTTTCTTT. The chain links TRBV28 to TRBJ1-1; the D gene is possibly TRBD1 (5 bases). Germline assignment: CDR1 MDHEN and CDR2 SYDVKM. Trimming took 5 bases from V and 2 from J, leaving 12 bases between them. CDR3 length: 14 residues. The complete variable domain, with remaining parts taken from reference TRBV28 and TRBJ1-1, reads DVKVTQSSRYLVKRTGEKVFLECVQDMDHENMFWYRQDPGLGLRLIYFSYDVKMKEKGDIPEGYSVSREKKERFSLILESASTNQTSMYLCASSRDRRNTEAFFGQGTRLTVV.